The next 17 T cell receptor beta chains were all read from a single sample in a study of CD8+CD57+ T cells in acquired aplastic anemia. CDR3 and TCR beta VDJ profiling relied on a genomic DNA template. TCRdb reanalysed the reads using MiXCR and keeps one entry per CDR3 protein. This sample has more than 150,000 distinct CDR3 sequences, with roughly half found just once. It was patients with CD8+CD57+ cell expansion by flow cytometry who were chosen for sequencing. Source material: sorted CD4+, CD8+, or CD8+CD57+ T cells (not recorded which) from PBMCs. The receptors were sampled from a human donor with aplastic anemia.

J is TRBJ1-3 and V is TRBV4-1; D remains ambiguous. Germline CDR1 and CDR2: MGHRA and YSYEKL. The length of the CDR3 is 15 residues. V lost 0 bases to trimming and J lost 6 bases, with 12 bases between them. The CDR3 nucleotides read TGCGCCAGCAGCCAAGAGGGCAGGAACCTAAACACCATATATTTT. Its protein is CASSQEGRNLNTIYF.

The chain recombines TRBV19 with TRBJ2-6; D gene ambiguous. Germline assignment: CDR1 LNHDA and CDR2 SQIVND (reference sequence). The V gene lost 5 bases and the J gene lost 2 bases, with 10 bases spanning the gap. This CDR3 is 15 amino acids long. The CDR3 is CASSSQSTGANVLTF. In DNA form, the CDR3 reads TGTGCCAGTAGTTCACAGTCTACTGGGGCCAACGTCCTGACTTTC.

The V gene is TRBV10-1, the J gene TRBJ2-7; 7 nucleotides match TRBD1. The germline CDR1 and CDR2 sequences are WNHNN and SYGVQD (reference sequence). There are 14 residues in the CDR3. V lost 2 bases to trimming and J lost 7 bases; unmatched junction nucleotides: 8. CDR3 nucleotides: TGCGCCAGCAGTGAGCCGACAGGGTGTAGGGAGCAGTACTTC. As protein: CASSEPTGCREQYF.

This clonotype was detected once. This may come from a read error, since a much larger clone is one base off. The CDR3 bases are TGTGCCAGCAGACTCGGACTAGCGGAGAATGAGCAGTTCTTC. It encodes CASRLGLAENEQFF. This sequence joins TRBV6-1 and TRBJ2-1, with TRBD2 matching 10 bases. CDR3 size: 14 residues. Trimming at V came to 6 bases and at J to 7 bases, leaving 6 bases not matched to a gene. Germline V gene sequence: CDR1 MNHNS, CDR2 SASEGT.

This clonotype was picked up many times. The chain joins TRBV11-2 to TRBJ1-1, with a tentative D call TRBD1 (5 bases). The V gene's germline CDR1 is SGHAT and CDR2 FQNNGV. The CDR3 length is 15 residues. Trimming took off 0 bases at V and 1 base at J, with 9 bases between the two ends. The CDR3, as DNA: TGTGCCAGCAGCTTAGAGCCAGGGACGAACACTGAAGCTTTCTTT. This sequence encodes CASSLEPGTNTEAFF.

V is TRBV3-1 and J is TRBJ1-4; D is unresolved. The CDR3 covers 18 residues. Germline lookup yields CDR1 LGHDT and CDR2 YNNKEL (reference sequence). V was cut by 4 bases and J by 0 bases, with 18 bases left in between. CDR3 in amino acids: CASSLLGRTPATNEKLFF. The CDR3 nucleotides read TGTGCCAGCAGCCTCCTTGGGCGGACTCCGGCAACTAATGAAAAACTGTTTTTT.

V usage is TRBV29-1 and J usage is TRBJ1-1; possibly TRBD1 for D (6 bases). V gave up 1 base and J gave up 6 bases, with 9 bases separating them. There are 12 residues in the CDR3. CDR1 and CDR2 (germline): SQVTM, ANQGSEA. The CDR3 reads CSVEGGGPEAFF. The CDR3 region has the DNA TGCAGCGTTGAAGGCGGGGGCCCTGAAGCTTTCTTT.

The rearrangement joins TRBV7-3 to TRBJ1-6; D is uncertain. The length of the CDR3 is 13 residues. V was clipped by 5 bases and J by 6 bases, with 8 bases between them. Germline V gives CDR1 SGHTA, CDR2 FQGTGA. The CDR3 loop is CASSPAPNSPLHF. CDR3 DNA: TGTGCCAGCAGCCCCGCCCCTAATTCACCCCTCCACTTT.

V is TRBV5-4 and J is TRBJ2-4; 7 bases agree with TRBD1. Germline CDR1 SGHNT, CDR2 YYREEE (reference sequence). The CDR3 has 13 amino acids. Trimming took 4 bases from V and 14 from J; bases not matched to a gene: 12. CDR3 nucleotide sequence: TGTGCCAGCAGCCCGGGACAGAATATACCGGAGTACTTC. This codes for CASSPGQNIPEYF.

In its sample, this clonotype was seen once. This chain links TRBV24-1 with TRBJ2-1; D might be TRBD2 (5 bases). Trimming removed 3 bases at V and 7 bases at J, with 15 bases between. The CDR3 length is 15 residues. Germline lookup yields CDR1 KGHDR and CDR2 SFDVKD. The CDR3 loop is CATSDPSRGWNEQFF. CDR3 DNA: TGTGCCACCAGTGATCCCTCGAGAGGGTGGAATGAGCAGTTCTTC.

V gene TRBV12-3 or TRBV12-4 combines with J gene TRBJ2-1; 10 bases map to TRBD1. This CDR3 comprises 11 residues. Trimming took 8 bases from V and 9 from J; bases not matched to a gene: 1. The CDR3 is CASRDRGEQFF. Here the CDR3 DNA reads TGTGCCAGCCGGGACAGGGGTGAGCAGTTCTTC.

Remarks on this clonotype: A much larger clone is a single base away; this may be a read error. The gene calls are TRBV20-1 and TRBJ1-2, with D unclear. Trimming pared 3 bases from V and 8 bases from J, leaving 16 bases between. CDR3 length equals 13 residues. The V gene's germline CDR1 is DFQATT and CDR2 SNEGSKA (reference sequence). CDR3 amino acids: CSARRSDMGGYTF. The CDR3 DNA reads as TGCAGTGCTAGGCGCTCCGACATGGGAGGCTACACCTTC.

The chain uses TRBV2 and TRBJ1-1; D unresolved. The CDR3 contains 15 residues. Trimming shortened V by 5 bases and J by 0 bases, and 13 bases separated the two germline ends. CDR1 is SNHLY, CDR2 FYNNEI, per germline. The DNA of the CDR3 is TGTGCCAGCAGTCCTTTGAATCGAGTGAACACTGAAGCTTTCTTT. This codes for CASSPLNRVNTEAFF.

There are a few counts of this clonotype. The chain uses TRBV2 and TRBJ2-5; 9 bases are a match to TRBD2. CDR1 SNHLY and CDR2 FYNNEI come from the germline V gene. This CDR3 comprises 14 residues. The V and J ends lost 4 bases and 3 bases, in that order; junction bases with no gene match: 3. CDR3 DNA sequence: TGTGCCAGCAGTGTGACTAGCGGCGAAGAGACCCAGTACTTC. Amino acid sequence: CASSVTSGEETQYF.

About this clonotype: Relative to the germline gene, one junction end is altered; a read error may explain this. The V and J genes are TRBV2 and TRBJ2-6, with TRBD1 identical over 12 bases. CDR3 length equals 14 residues. From germline, CDR1 is SNHLY and CDR2 FYNNEI. CDR3 residues: CARDVGQGAYVLTF. The CDR3 bases are TGTGCCAGGGACGTGGGACAGGGGGCCTACGTCCTGACTTTC.

The chain uses TRBV2 and TRBJ2-5, with 10 bases aligning to TRBD2. Germline trimming cut 7 bases from V and 4 bases from J; bases unmatched to any gene: 9. The CDR3 extends over 15 amino acids. Germline loops: CDR1 SNHLY, CDR2 FYNNEI. CDR3 residues: CASTLGLAGVETQYF. CDR3 DNA sequence: TGTGCCAGCACCCTTGGGCTAGCGGGGGTAGAGACCCAGTACTTC.

This clonotype has more than one count but fewer than ten. The chain recombines TRBV7-6 with TRBJ2-7; unclear D gene. Trimming cost V 1 base and J 6 bases, with 7 bases left between them. The V gene's germline CDR1 is SGHVS and CDR2 FNYEAQ. The CDR3 has 12 amino acids. The CDR3 DNA follows: TGTGCCAGCAGCTTAGTTTCGAGCGAGCAGTACTTC. Amino acids: CASSLVSSEQYF.